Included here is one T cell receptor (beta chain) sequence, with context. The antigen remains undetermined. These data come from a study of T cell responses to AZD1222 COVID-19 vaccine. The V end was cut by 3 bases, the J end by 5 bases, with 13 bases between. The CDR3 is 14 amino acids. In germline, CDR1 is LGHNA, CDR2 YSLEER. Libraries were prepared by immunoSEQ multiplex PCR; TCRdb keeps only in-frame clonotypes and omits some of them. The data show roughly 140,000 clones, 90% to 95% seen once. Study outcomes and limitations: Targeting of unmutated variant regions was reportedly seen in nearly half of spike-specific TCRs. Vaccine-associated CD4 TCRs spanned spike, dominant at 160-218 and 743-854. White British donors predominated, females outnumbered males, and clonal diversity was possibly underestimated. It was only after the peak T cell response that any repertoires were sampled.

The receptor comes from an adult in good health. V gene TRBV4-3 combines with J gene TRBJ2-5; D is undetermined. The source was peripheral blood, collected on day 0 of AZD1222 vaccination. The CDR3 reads CASSHRTVGETQYF. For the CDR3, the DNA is TGCGCCAGCAGCCATCGGACGGTTGGGGAGACCCAGTACTTC.